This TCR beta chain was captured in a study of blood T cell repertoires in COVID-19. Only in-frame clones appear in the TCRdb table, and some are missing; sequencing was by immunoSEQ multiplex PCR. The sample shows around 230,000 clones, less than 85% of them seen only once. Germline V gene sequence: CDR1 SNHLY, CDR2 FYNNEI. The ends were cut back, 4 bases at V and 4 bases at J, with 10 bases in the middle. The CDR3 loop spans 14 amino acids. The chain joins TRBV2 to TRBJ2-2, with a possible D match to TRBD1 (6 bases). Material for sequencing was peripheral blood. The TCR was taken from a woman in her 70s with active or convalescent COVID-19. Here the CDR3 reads CASSAAGVTGELFF. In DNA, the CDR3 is TGTGCCAGCAGTGCTGCAGGGGTCACCGGGGAGCTGTTTTTT.